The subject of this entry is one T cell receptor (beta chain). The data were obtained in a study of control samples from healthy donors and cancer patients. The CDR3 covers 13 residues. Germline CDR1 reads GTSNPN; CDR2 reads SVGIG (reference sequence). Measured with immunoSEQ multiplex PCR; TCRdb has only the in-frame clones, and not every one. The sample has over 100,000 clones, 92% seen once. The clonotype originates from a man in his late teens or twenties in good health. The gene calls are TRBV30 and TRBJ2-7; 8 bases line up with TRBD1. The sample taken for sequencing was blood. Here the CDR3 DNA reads TGTGCGGGAAGCAGGGGGCCGCCCTACGAGCAGTACTTC. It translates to CAGSRGPPYEQYF.